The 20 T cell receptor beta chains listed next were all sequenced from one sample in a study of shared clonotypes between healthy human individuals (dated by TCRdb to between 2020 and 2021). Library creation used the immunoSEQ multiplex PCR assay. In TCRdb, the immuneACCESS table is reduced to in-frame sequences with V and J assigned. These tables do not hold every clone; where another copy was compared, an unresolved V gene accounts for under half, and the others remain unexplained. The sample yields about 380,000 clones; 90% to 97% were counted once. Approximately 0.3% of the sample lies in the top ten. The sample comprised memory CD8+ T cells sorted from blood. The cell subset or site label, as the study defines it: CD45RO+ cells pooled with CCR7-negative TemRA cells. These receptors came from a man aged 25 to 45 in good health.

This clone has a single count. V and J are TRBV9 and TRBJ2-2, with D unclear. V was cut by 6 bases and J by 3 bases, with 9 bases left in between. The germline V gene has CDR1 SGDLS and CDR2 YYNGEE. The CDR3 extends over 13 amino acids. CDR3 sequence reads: CASKWSDTGELFF. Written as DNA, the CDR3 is TGTGCCAGCAAGTGGTCAGACACCGGGGAGCTGTTTTTT.

The DNA of the CDR3 is TGTGCCAGTAGTATCTTGACCGCCGGGCACATTCAGTACTTC. This gives the protein CASSILTAGHIQYF. The rearrangement links TRBV19 to TRBJ2-4; D remains unclear. CDR1 and CDR2 from the germline V gene are LNHDA and SQIVND (reference sequence). V lost 3 bases and J 8 bases, leaving 14 bases between the germline ends. CDR3 length: 14 amino acids.

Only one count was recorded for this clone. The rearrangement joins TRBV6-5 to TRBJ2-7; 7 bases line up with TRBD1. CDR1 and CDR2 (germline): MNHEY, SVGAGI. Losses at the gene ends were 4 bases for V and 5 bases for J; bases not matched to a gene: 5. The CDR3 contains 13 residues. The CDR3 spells CASSSYRGHEQYF. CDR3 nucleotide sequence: TGTGCCAGCAGTTCATACAGGGGCCACGAGCAGTACTTC.

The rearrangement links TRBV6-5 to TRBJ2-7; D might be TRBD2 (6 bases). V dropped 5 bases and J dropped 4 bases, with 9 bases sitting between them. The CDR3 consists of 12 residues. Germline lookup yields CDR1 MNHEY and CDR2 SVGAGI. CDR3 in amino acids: CASSQGTYEQYF. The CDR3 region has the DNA TGTGCCAGCAGTCAAGGGACTTACGAGCAGTACTTC.

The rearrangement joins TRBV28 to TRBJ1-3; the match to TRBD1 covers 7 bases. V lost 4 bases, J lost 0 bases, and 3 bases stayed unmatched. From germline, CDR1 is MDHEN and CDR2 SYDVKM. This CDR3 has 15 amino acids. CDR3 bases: TGTGCCAGCAGTTGGAGACAGGGCTCTGGAAACACCATATATTTT. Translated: CASSWRQGSGNTIYF. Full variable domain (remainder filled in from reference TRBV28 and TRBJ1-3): DVKVTQSSRYLVKRTGEKVFLECVQDMDHENMFWYRQDPGLGLRLIYFSYDVKMKEKGDIPEGYSVSREKKERFSLILESASTNQTSMYLCASSWRQGSGNTIYFGEGSWLTVV.

The CDR3 protein is CASSLCRGTNQPQHF. Here the CDR3 DNA reads TGTGCCAGCAGCTTGTGTAGGGGAACCAATCAGCCCCAGCATTTT. V is TRBV5-4 and J is TRBJ1-5; maybe TRBD1 (5 bases). V dropped 1 base and J dropped 3 bases, with 11 bases sitting between them. The CDR3 has 15 residues. Germline lookup yields CDR1 SGHNT and CDR2 YYREEE (reference sequence).

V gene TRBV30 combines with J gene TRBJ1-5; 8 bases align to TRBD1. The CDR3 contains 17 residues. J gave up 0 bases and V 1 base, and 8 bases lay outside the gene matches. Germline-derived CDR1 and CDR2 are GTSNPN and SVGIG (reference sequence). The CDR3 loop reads CAWSGTGRAPSNQPQHF. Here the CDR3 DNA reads TGTGCCTGGAGTGGGACAGGGAGGGCCCCTAGCAATCAGCCCCAGCATTTT.

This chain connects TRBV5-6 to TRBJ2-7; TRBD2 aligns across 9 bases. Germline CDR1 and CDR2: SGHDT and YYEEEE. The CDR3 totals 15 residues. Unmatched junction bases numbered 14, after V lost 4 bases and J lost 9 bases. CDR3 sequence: CASSPRFSGREGQYF. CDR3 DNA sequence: TGTGCCAGCAGCCCGCGGTTTAGCGGGAGAGAAGGGCAGTACTTC.

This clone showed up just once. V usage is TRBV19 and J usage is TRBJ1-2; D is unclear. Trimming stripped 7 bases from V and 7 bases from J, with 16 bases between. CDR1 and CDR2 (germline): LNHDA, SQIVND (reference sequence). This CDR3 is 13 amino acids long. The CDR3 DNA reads TGTGCCAGTACCCTGGACCCCAGACGTGGCTACACCTTC. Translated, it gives CASTLDPRRGYTF.

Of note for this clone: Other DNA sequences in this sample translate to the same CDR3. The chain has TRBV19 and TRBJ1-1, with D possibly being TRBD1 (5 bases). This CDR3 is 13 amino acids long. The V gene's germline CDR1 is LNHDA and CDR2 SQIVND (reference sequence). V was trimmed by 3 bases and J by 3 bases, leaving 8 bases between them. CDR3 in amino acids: CASSIRGDTEAFF. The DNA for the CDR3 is TGTGCCAGTAGTATCCGGGGGGACACTGAAGCTTTCTTT.

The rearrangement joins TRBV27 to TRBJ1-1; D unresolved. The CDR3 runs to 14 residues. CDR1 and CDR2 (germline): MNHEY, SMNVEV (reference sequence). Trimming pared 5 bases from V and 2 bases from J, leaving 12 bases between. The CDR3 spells CASSPDRFNTEAFF. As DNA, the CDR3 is TGTGCCAGCAGTCCGGACCGGTTCAACACTGAAGCTTTCTTT.

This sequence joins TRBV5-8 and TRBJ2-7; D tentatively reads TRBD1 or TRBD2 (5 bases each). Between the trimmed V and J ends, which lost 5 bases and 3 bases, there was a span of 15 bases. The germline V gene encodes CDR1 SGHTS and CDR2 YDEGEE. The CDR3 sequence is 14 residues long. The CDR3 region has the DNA TGTGCCAGCAGGTTTCCGGGACCCAACTACGAGCAGTACTTC. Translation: CASRFPGPNYEQYF.

The CDR3 sequence is CASSRTSGGSYEQYF. In nucleotides, the CDR3 is TGTGCCAGCAGTCGGACTAGCGGGGGGTCCTACGAGCAGTACTTC. J is TRBJ2-7 and V is TRBV7-2, with TRBD2 matching over 14 bases. The CDR3 covers 15 residues. J lost 1 base, V lost 6 bases, and 2 bases had no gene match. The germline V gene encodes CDR1 SGHTA and CDR2 FQGNSA.

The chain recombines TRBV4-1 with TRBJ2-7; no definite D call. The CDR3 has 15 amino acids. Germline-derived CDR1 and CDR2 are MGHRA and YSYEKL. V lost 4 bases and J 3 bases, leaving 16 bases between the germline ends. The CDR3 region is CASSRLSGNNYEQYF. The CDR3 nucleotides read TGCGCCAGCAGCCGTCTGTCCGGTAATAACTACGAGCAGTACTTC.

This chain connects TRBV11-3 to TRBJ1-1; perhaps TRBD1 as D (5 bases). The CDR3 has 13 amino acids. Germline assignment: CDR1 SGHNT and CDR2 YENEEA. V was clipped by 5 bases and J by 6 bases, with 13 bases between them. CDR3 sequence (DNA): TGTGCCAGCAGCCTGGGAGCGGGGGCTGAAGCTTTCTTT. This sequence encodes CASSLGAGAEAFF.

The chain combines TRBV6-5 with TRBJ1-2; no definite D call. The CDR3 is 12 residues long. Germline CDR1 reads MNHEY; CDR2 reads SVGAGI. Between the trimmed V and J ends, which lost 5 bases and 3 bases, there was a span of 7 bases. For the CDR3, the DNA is TGTGCCAGCAGTCGGACGGACTATGGCTACACCTTC. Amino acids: CASSRTDYGYTF.

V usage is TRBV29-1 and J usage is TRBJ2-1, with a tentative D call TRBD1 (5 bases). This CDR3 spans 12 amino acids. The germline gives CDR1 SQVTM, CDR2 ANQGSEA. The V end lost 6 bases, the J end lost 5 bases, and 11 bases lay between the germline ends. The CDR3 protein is CSVGRAHNEQFF. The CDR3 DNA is TGCAGCGTAGGCAGGGCCCACAATGAGCAGTTCTTC.

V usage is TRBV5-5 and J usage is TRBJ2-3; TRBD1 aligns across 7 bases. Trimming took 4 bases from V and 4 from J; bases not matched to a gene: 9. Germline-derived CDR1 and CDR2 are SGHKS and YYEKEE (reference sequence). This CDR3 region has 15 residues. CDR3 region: CASSDREVRPDTQYF. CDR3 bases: TGTGCCAGCAGCGACAGGGAAGTGAGGCCAGATACGCAGTATTTT.

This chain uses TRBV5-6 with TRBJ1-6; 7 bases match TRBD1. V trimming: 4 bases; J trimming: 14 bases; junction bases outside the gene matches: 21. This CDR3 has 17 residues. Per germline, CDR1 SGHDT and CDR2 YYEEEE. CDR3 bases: TGTGCCAGCAGCGTTTACAGGGGAGTTGGATCGCCATTCACCCTCCACTTT. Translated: CASSVYRGVGSPFTLHF.

The CDR3, as DNA: TGCGCCAGCAGCCCCGATCCCGGGACTAGCGGGAGTCTAGCCAAAAACATTCAGTACTTC. Translated: CASSPDPGTSGSLAKNIQYF. This chain joins TRBV4-1 and TRBJ2-4; 14 bases fit TRBD2. This CDR3 has 20 amino acids. Germline V gives CDR1 MGHRA, CDR2 YSYEKL. The ends lost 4 bases at V and 0 bases at J; junction bases unmatched: 11.